Each of the 22 T cell receptor beta chains below was sequenced from the same sample in a study of blood T cell repertoires in COVID-19. Profiling relied on immunoSEQ multiplex PCR, and the TCRdb table lists in-frame clones only, not all of them. The sample consists of approximately 190,000 clones, roughly four fifths of them appearing once. The sample taken for sequencing was peripheral blood. All receptors derive from a woman in her thirties or forties with acute or convalescent COVID-19.

This chain links TRBV6-5 with TRBJ1-6; D remains ambiguous. Germline V gene data show CDR1 as MNHEY and CDR2 as SVGAGI. Trimming took 6 bases from V and 0 from J, leaving 3 bases between them. The CDR3 is made up of 13 amino acids. The CDR3 is CASSSSYNSPLHF. The CDR3 coding sequence is TGTGCCAGCAGCAGCTCCTATAATTCACCCCTCCACTTT.

V usage is TRBV5-8 and J usage is TRBJ2-7; D uncertain. The CDR3 is 16 residues long. The germline V and J ends were trimmed by 4 bases and 7 bases, with 24 bases remaining between them. Germline CDR1 SGHTS, CDR2 YDEGEE. Here the CDR3 DNA reads TGTGCCAGCAGCCCGCTGCGAGTAGCCCTCCCTTGGGAGCAGTACTTC. Protein: CASSPLRVALPWEQYF.

This rearrangement joins TRBV25-1 to TRBJ2-5; D is unresolved. CDR1 is MGHDK and CDR2 is SYGVNS in the germline V gene. There are 13 residues in the CDR3. The V end was cut by 3 bases, the J end by 2 bases, with 7 bases between. CDR3 sequence: CASSDSVQETQYF. CDR3 bases: TGTGCCAGCAGTGATTCGGTTCAAGAGACCCAGTACTTC.

V gene TRBV7-8 combines with J gene TRBJ2-1; 8 nucleotides align to TRBD2. This CDR3 region has 11 residues. V was pared by 5 bases and J by 14 bases, with 5 bases of the junction left unmatched. Per germline, CDR1 SGHVS and CDR2 FQNEAQ. DNA of the CDR3: TGTGCCAGCAGCCCGGGGGGGGGCAAGTTCTTC. Residues: CASSPGGGKFF.

V gene TRBV19 combines with J gene TRBJ1-5; a weak D match, TRBD1 (6 bases). The CDR3 has 16 residues. In germline, CDR1 is LNHDA, CDR2 SQIVND (reference sequence). V gave up 5 bases and J gave up 6 bases, with 20 bases separating them. CDR3 protein: CASSPEGEGSGQPQHF. In DNA form, the CDR3 reads TGTGCCAGTAGTCCCGAGGGGGAAGGTTCGGGTCAGCCCCAGCATTTT.

This chain uses TRBV7-2 with TRBJ1-2; tentatively, D is TRBD1 (6 bases). The ends were cut back, 2 bases at V and 7 bases at J, with 20 bases in the middle. Per germline, CDR1 SGHTA and CDR2 FQGNSA. This CDR3 is built from 16 residues. The DNA of the CDR3 is TGTGCCAGCAGCTTATTTCTGGGGGCCCCGACCGCTGGCTACACCTTC. It translates to CASSLFLGAPTAGYTF. Full variable domain (rest looked up from reference TRBV7-2 and TRBJ1-2): GAGVSQSPSNKVTEKGKDVELRCDPISGHTALYWYRQSLGQGLEFLIYFQGNSAPDKSGLPSDRFSAERTGGSVSTLTIQRTQQEDSAVYLCASSLFLGAPTAGYTFGSGTRLTVV.

The chain employs TRBV9 and TRBJ2-7; D gene unclear. The germline V and J ends were trimmed by 2 bases and 6 bases, with 9 bases remaining between them. In germline, CDR1 is SGDLS, CDR2 YYNGEE. The CDR3 sequence is 12 residues long. CDR3 in amino acids: CASSVRFGEQYF. Here the CDR3 DNA reads TGTGCCAGCAGCGTCCGTTTCGGCGAGCAGTACTTC.

The CDR3 loop is CASRGTGVIQYF. CDR3 sequence (DNA): TGTGCCAGCAGAGGGACAGGAGTCATTCAGTACTTC. The gene calls are TRBV12-3 or TRBV12-4 and TRBJ2-4, with TRBD1 matching over 8 bases. The CDR3 spans 12 residues. V trimming: 6 bases; J trimming: 9 bases; junction bases outside the gene matches: 4.

The chain is built from TRBV9 and TRBJ2-7; perhaps TRBD1 as D (6 bases). Trimming removed 3 bases from V and 0 bases from J, with 10 bases in between. CDR3 size: 14 residues. Per germline, CDR1 SGDLS and CDR2 YYNGEE. CDR3: CASSAGAISYEQYF. Written as DNA, the CDR3 is TGTGCCAGCAGCGCAGGGGCCATCTCCTACGAGCAGTACTTC.

In its sample, this clone was seen a few times. The chain is built from TRBV2 and TRBJ1-2; the D gene is possibly TRBD1 (6 bases). The V and J ends lost 3 bases and 3 bases respectively, with 17 bases between them. This CDR3 has 16 residues. The germline V gene encodes CDR1 SNHLY and CDR2 FYNNEI. The CDR3 loop is CASSDSKAGDHYGYTF. In nucleotides, the CDR3 is TGTGCCAGCAGTGATTCTAAGGCAGGGGATCACTATGGCTACACCTTC.

The rearrangement links TRBV3-1 (or the pseudogene TRBV3-2) to TRBJ2-7; D is undetermined. V was clipped by 1 base and J by 6 bases, with 10 bases between them. The V gene's germline CDR1 is LGHDT and CDR2 YNNKEL (reference sequence). The CDR3 sequence is 13 residues long. CDR3 region: CASSQGRPGEQYF. Written as DNA, the CDR3 is TGTGCCAGCAGCCAAGGACGCCCGGGCGAGCAGTACTTC.

Only one count was recorded for this clone. The V gene is TRBV5-1, the J gene TRBJ2-5; TRBD2 agrees at 7 bases. V shed 3 bases and J 5 bases; nucleotides not matched to a gene: 10. Germline-derived CDR1 and CDR2 are SGHRS and YFSETQ. The length of the CDR3 is 15 residues. The CDR3 DNA sequence: TGCGCCAGCAGCTGGGCTAGCGGAGATGGTGAGACCCAGTACTTC. Its translation: CASSWASGDGETQYF.

This clone was recorded only once. The chain couples TRBV18 to TRBJ1-5; D gene ambiguous. V lost 5 bases and J lost 3, with 8 bases in between. There are 13 residues in the CDR3. Germline V gene sequence: CDR1 KGHSH, CDR2 LQKENI. CDR3 in amino acids: CASSTGYNQPQHF. CDR3 nucleotide sequence: TGTGCCAGCTCAACGGGGTACAATCAGCCCCAGCATTTT.

The rearrangement uses TRBV18 and TRBJ2-3; TRBD2 matches at 7 bases. The V gene's germline CDR1 is KGHSH and CDR2 LQKENI. This CDR3 spans 15 amino acids. The V gene end was trimmed by 3 bases and the J gene end by 2 bases; junction bases not matched to a gene: 5. CDR3 DNA sequence: TGTGCCAGCTCACCTGAGGGACTATTCACAGATACGCAGTATTTT. Translating it yields CASSPEGLFTDTQYF.

The V gene is TRBV3-1 (or the pseudogene TRBV3-2), the J gene TRBJ2-3; 10 nucleotides agree with TRBD2. The CDR3 spans 18 residues. Germline V gene sequence: CDR1 LGHDT, CDR2 YNNKEL (reference sequence). Unmatched junction bases numbered 13, after V lost 2 bases and J lost 5 bases. The CDR3 DNA follows: TGTGCCAGCAGCCAACGGGGAGCGGGGGGGCAAGGGAGAGATACGCAGTATTTT. Translating gives CASSQRGAGGQGRDTQYF.

In this sample, this clone turned up once. V is TRBV5-4 and J is TRBJ1-3; tentatively, D is TRBD1 (5 bases). CDR1 SGHNT and CDR2 YYREEE come from the germline V gene (reference sequence). The CDR3 has 15 residues. V lost 3 bases, J lost 4 bases, and 14 bases lay in between. The CDR3 sequence: CASSSQRGAGNTIYF. CDR3 nucleotides: TGTGCCAGCAGCTCACAAAGGGGCGCCGGAAACACCATATATTTT.

The chain employs TRBV6-5 and TRBJ1-5, with 9 positions matching TRBD1. The germline V gene encodes CDR1 MNHEY and CDR2 SVGAGI. The CDR3 loop spans 16 amino acids. V trimming: 4 bases; J trimming: 0 bases; junction bases outside the gene matches: 4. The CDR3, as DNA: TGTGCCAGCAGTTCACAGGGGGCCGGTAGCAATCAGCCCCAGCATTTT. Its protein is CASSSQGAGSNQPQHF.

The rearrangement uses TRBV5-1 and TRBJ1-5; 11 bases map to TRBD1. Germline loops: CDR1 SGHRS, CDR2 YFSETQ. The CDR3 sequence is 15 residues long. J was trimmed by 7 bases and V by 4 bases; bases with no gene match: 7. The chain's CDR3 is CASSPGTGGQQPQHF. CDR3 sequence (DNA): TGCGCCAGCAGCCCAGGGACAGGGGGACAGCAGCCCCAGCATTTT.

V and J are TRBV19 and TRBJ2-1; 8 bases fit TRBD2. Germline trimming cut 4 bases from V and 4 bases from J; bases unmatched to any gene: 12. CDR3 length: 17 residues. The V gene's germline CDR1 is LNHDA and CDR2 SQIVND (reference sequence). CDR3 DNA sequence: TGTGCCAGTAGTACCCGGGGGGGGTCGGTGGTGTACAATGAGCAGTTCTTC. It is translated as CASSTRGGSVVYNEQFF. Full variable domain (missing parts from reference TRBV19 and TRBJ2-1): DGGITQSPKYLFRKEGQNVTLSCEQNLNHDAMYWYRQDPGQGLRLIYYSQIVNDFQKGDIAEGYSVSREKKESFPLTVTSAQKNPTAFYLCASSTRGGSVVYNEQFFGPGTRLTVL.

This chain's CDR3 is CASRTTYEQYF. For the CDR3, the DNA is TGTGCCAGCAGGACTACCTACGAGCAGTACTTC. The V and J genes are TRBV28 and TRBJ2-7, with D perhaps matching TRBD2 (5 bases). The V gene lost 6 bases and the J gene lost 2 bases, with 5 bases spanning the gap. The CDR3 extends over 11 amino acids. The germline V gene has CDR1 MDHEN and CDR2 SYDVKM.

In this sample, this clone turned up a few times. V is TRBV7-2 and J is TRBJ2-7, with 7 bases lining up with TRBD2. V lost 4 bases, J lost 6 bases, and 6 bases stayed unmatched. The CDR3 contains 13 residues. Germline V gene lookup returns CDR1 SGHTA and CDR2 FQGNSA. CDR3 nucleotide sequence: TGTGCCAGCAGCTCCCGGGGGAGGGGCGAGCAGTACTTC. Its protein product is CASSSRGRGEQYF.

The rearrangement uses TRBV2 and TRBJ1-6; 9 bases fit TRBD1. This CDR3 is built from 15 residues. V was clipped by 5 bases and J by 5 bases; unmatched bases: 4. CDR1 SNHLY and CDR2 FYNNEI come from the germline V gene. The CDR3 DNA follows: TGTGCCAGCAGTACGGACAGGGGCCATAATTCACCCCTCCACTTT. Protein: CASSTDRGHNSPLHF.